This TCR beta chain was recovered during a study of T cells after yellow fever vaccination. This clonotype was detected ten times or more. Its target is not known. Notes on the study in general: Boosting was followed by the reappearance of most primary-vaccination clones (just under 98% CD4, around 86% CD8).

This CDR3 has 14 amino acids. The ends lost 6 bases at V and 4 bases at J; junction bases unmatched: 8. Germline V gene sequence: CDR1 MDHEN, CDR2 SYDVKM. TCRdb used MiXCR to reprocess the 5' RACE reads, holding one entry per CDR3 protein. The table shows more than 350,000 distinct CDR3 sequences, with approximately 10% occurring only once. J is TRBJ2-5 and V is TRBV28; 7 bases are shared with TRBD1. The sample in question was PBMCs, obtained on the day of the first yellow fever vaccination. This clonotype was sampled from a man between 18 and 29 years old who received the YFV17D yellow fever vaccine. The DNA for the CDR3 is TGTGCCAGCAGCCGTACAGGGGCCATAGAGACCCAGTACTTC. It is translated as CASSRTGAIETQYF.